The entry below describes one T cell receptor (beta chain). The source of the sample is a study of cytomegalovirus exposure and HLA in healthy donors. Amplification used 60 Vbeta primers and 13 Jbeta primers. Per the study methods: Tens of millions of unique TCR beta chains, about 12 million shared, were counted in a later analysis. Profiling relied on immunoSEQ multiplex PCR, and the TCRdb table lists in-frame clones only, not all of them. V and J calls plus clone size are reproduced from that table; the DNA served to infer D and trimming. This table holds some 70,000 clones. The CDR3 length is 11 residues. The V and J ends lost 6 bases and 5 bases respectively, with 11 bases between them. In germline, CDR1 is DFQATT, CDR2 SNEGSKA (reference sequence).

The gene calls are TRBV20-1 and TRBJ2-7; D is perhaps TRBD1 (5 bases). Specimen: PBMCs. The source of this sequence is a man in his forties in good health and CMV-seronegative. For the CDR3, the DNA is TGCAGTGCGAACCAGGGCCACGAGCAGTACTTC. It translates to CSANQGHEQYF.